Shown below are 23 T cell receptor beta chains from a single sample sequenced in a study of radiotherapy plus CTLA-4 blockade in lung cancer. TCRdb keeps only in-frame clones here, not all; method: immunoSEQ multiplex PCR. The profile shows more than 55,000 clones, about 80% of them singletons. The specimen was peripheral blood, collected from a patient treated with radiotherapy plus ipilimumab. The receptors here all came from a human donor with non-small cell lung cancer who had a partial response to radiotherapy plus ipilimumab.

This clone was counted only a few times. This rearrangement joins TRBV5-6 to TRBJ1-1; the D is unclear. V was cut by 1 base and J by 6 bases, with 10 bases left in between. This CDR3 spans 13 amino acids. Germline V gene sequence: CDR1 SGHDT, CDR2 YYEEEE. In DNA, the CDR3 is TGTGCCAGCAGCTTGATGGGAGGCCCTGAAGCTTTCTTT. Protein sequence: CASSLMGGPEAFF.

The V and J genes are TRBV5-1 and TRBJ2-5, with a weak D call TRBD2 (5 bases). Germline values: CDR1 SGHRS, CDR2 YFSETQ. This CDR3 contains 16 residues. V was trimmed by 0 bases and J by 5 bases, leaving 17 bases between them. This CDR3 is CASSLEATSRGETQYF. The CDR3 coding sequence is TGCGCCAGCAGCTTGGAGGCCACCTCAAGAGGGGAGACCCAGTACTTC.

The chain employs TRBV6-6 and TRBJ2-3; tentatively, D is TRBD2 (5 bases). This CDR3 has 13 amino acids. Per germline, CDR1 MNHNY and CDR2 SVGAGI (reference sequence). Trimming shortened V by 7 bases and J by 1 base, and 9 bases separated the two germline ends. Here the CDR3 DNA reads TGTGCCAGCAAAGCGGCCGGCACAGATACGCAGTATTTT. Protein sequence: CASKAAGTDTQYF.

The chain has TRBV5-1 and TRBJ2-7, with a tentative D call TRBD2 (5 bases). CDR1 is SGHRS, CDR2 YFSETQ, per germline. This CDR3 has 13 residues. V lost 0 bases and J 2 bases, leaving 6 bases between the germline ends. CDR3 protein: CASSLDGTYEQYF. The DNA of the CDR3 is TGCGCCAGCAGCTTGGACGGGACCTACGAGCAGTACTTC.

This chain connects TRBV9 to TRBJ2-3, with 10 bases lining up with TRBD1. Germline-derived CDR1 and CDR2 are SGDLS and YYNGEE. V lost 4 bases, J lost 5 bases, and 7 bases stayed unmatched. The CDR3 totals 15 residues. The CDR3 DNA reads as TGTGCCAGCAGCCCGAGGACAGGGGGAGAAGATACGCAGTATTTT. Protein product: CASSPRTGGEDTQYF. Full variable domain (rest looked up from reference TRBV9 and TRBJ2-3): DSGVTQTPKHLITATGQRVTLRCSPRSGDLSVYWYQQSLDQGLQFLIQYYNGEERAKGNILERFSAQQFPDLHSELNLSSLELGDSALYFCASSPRTGGEDTQYFGPGTRLTVL.

This chain uses TRBV30 with TRBJ1-4, with 11 bases aligning to TRBD1. Trimming at V came to 1 base and at J to 6 bases, leaving 7 bases not matched to a gene. The germline CDR1 and CDR2 sequences are GTSNPN and SVGIG (reference sequence). This CDR3 region has 16 residues. CDR3 sequence: CAWSGGPGQGDEKLFF. DNA of the CDR3: TGTGCCTGGAGTGGGGGTCCGGGACAGGGGGATGAAAAACTGTTTTTT.

The chain links TRBV7-6 to TRBJ2-7; 12 bases agree with TRBD1. This CDR3 contains 14 residues. The germline V gene has CDR1 SGHVS and CDR2 FNYEAQ. The trim removed 5 bases at V and 7 bases at J, leaving 6 bases unmatched. Here the CDR3 DNA reads TGTGCCAGCAGCGGGGGACAGGGGGCAGGAGAGCAGTACTTC. It translates to CASSGGQGAGEQYF.

The CDR3 protein is CASSASGAYTGELFF. The CDR3 nucleotides are TGTGCCAGCAGTGCCAGCGGGGCGTACACCGGGGAGCTGTTTTTT. The V call is TRBV9, the J call TRBJ2-2; 7 bases agree with TRBD2. Germline-derived CDR1 and CDR2 are SGDLS and YYNGEE. CDR3 size: 15 residues. Trimming cost V 5 bases and J 3 bases; bases outside gene matches: 7. Variable domain in full (rest from reference TRBV9 and TRBJ2-2): DSGVTQTPKHLITATGQRVTLRCSPRSGDLSVYWYQQSLDQGLQFLIQYYNGEERAKGNILERFSAQQFPDLHSELNLSSLELGDSALYFCASSASGAYTGELFFGEGSRLTVL.

This clone has just one count. This chain links TRBV18 with TRBJ1-1, with D possibly being TRBD1 (5 bases). Germline V CDR1 and CDR2: KGHSH, LQKENI. Trimming cost V 0 bases and J 4 bases, with 9 bases left between them. The CDR3 totals 14 residues. The CDR3 DNA follows: TGTGCCAGCTCACCACCGGGGGGATTCACTGAAGCTTTCTTT. Its translation: CASSPPGGFTEAFF.

The V gene is TRBV6-5, the J gene TRBJ1-5; TRBD1 agrees at 7 bases. This CDR3 has 13 amino acids. J gave up 4 bases and V 5 bases, and 2 bases lay outside the gene matches. Germline CDR1 and CDR2: MNHEY and SVGAGI. CDR3 in amino acids: CASSGTVNQPQHF. The CDR3 DNA follows: TGTGCCAGCAGTGGGACAGTAAATCAGCCCCAGCATTTT.

The V call is TRBV4-1, the J call TRBJ2-7; a weak D match, TRBD1 (5 bases). CDR1 is MGHRA and CDR2 is YSYEKL in the germline V gene. V dropped 0 bases and J dropped 0 bases, with 9 bases sitting between them. CDR3 size: 15 residues. The CDR3 sequence is CASSQETASSYEQYF. The CDR3 nucleotides are TGCGCCAGCAGCCAAGAGACAGCGAGCTCCTACGAGCAGTACTTC.

This chain joins TRBV7-9 and TRBJ2-3; the D gene is possibly TRBD1 (5 bases). V dropped 5 bases and J dropped 2 bases, with 11 bases sitting between them. Germline CDR1 SEHNR, CDR2 FQNEAQ (reference sequence). The CDR3 consists of 14 residues. CDR3 loop: CASSPTDTTDTQYF. As DNA, the CDR3 is TGTGCCAGCAGCCCGACAGACACCACAGATACGCAGTATTTT. The full variable domain, rest sourced from reference TRBV7-9 and TRBJ2-3, is DTGVSQNPRHKITKRGQNVTFRCDPISEHNRLYWYRQTLGQGPEFLTYFQNEAQLEKSRLLSDRFSAERPKGSFSTLEIQRTEQGDSAMYLCASSPTDTTDTQYFGPGTRLTVL.

The CDR3: CASSQGGGAPDTQYF. The CDR3 DNA sequence: TGCGCCAGCAGCCAGGGCGGGGGGGCCCCAGATACGCAGTATTTT. V gene TRBV4-1 combines with J gene TRBJ2-3; 9 bases align to TRBD2. CDR3 length equals 15 residues. Germline V lookup: CDR1 MGHRA, CDR2 YSYEKL. Losses at the gene ends were 3 bases for V and 4 bases for J; bases not matched to a gene: 5.

The chain is built from TRBV7-6 and TRBJ1-1; D is unresolved. The CDR3 extends over 15 amino acids. V lost 1 base, J lost 4 bases, and 13 bases lay in between. Germline assignment: CDR1 SGHVS and CDR2 FNYEAQ. The CDR3 coding sequence is TGTGCCAGCAGCTTAGATCTAGCGGGGAGCACTGAAGCTTTCTTT. Translation: CASSLDLAGSTEAFF.

This clone was counted between two and nine times. The chain joins TRBV7-3 to TRBJ1-2; D not resolved. CDR1 and CDR2 from the germline V gene are SGHTA and FQGTGA. The CDR3 contains 13 residues. Trimming removed 0 bases from V and 6 bases from J, with 8 bases in between. CDR3 in DNA: TGTGCCAGCAGCTTAACGTCGCGAGATGGCTACACCTTC. It is translated as CASSLTSRDGYTF.

The CDR3 spells CATSRDPGDTQYF. CDR3 sequence (DNA): TGTGCCACCAGCAGAGATCCAGGGGATACGCAGTATTTT. The chain joins TRBV15 to TRBJ2-3, with D perhaps TRBD1 (5 bases). The CDR3 totals 13 residues. Trimming cost V 0 bases and J 6 bases, with 7 bases left between them. Per the germline V gene, CDR1 is LNHNV and CDR2 is YYDKDF (reference sequence).

The chain has TRBV5-1 and TRBJ2-1; 8 bases line up with TRBD1. J lost 6 bases, V lost 1 base, and 18 bases had no gene match. Germline V CDR1 and CDR2: SGHRS, YFSETQ. The CDR3 extends over 19 amino acids. The CDR3 region has the DNA TGCGCCAGCAGCTTGATGCAAAGTGGCAGGGGGCAGCTCATCAATGAGCAGTTCTTC. Its protein is CASSLMQSGRGQLINEQFF.

This clone occurred a few times. The chain joins TRBV9 to TRBJ1-5, with D maybe TRBD1 (5 bases). Germline loops: CDR1 SGDLS, CDR2 YYNGEE. Trimming left V 0 bases short and J 0 bases short, with 19 bases between. CDR3 length: 19 amino acids. The CDR3 loop reads CASSVVRPRGGYSNQPQHF. The DNA for the CDR3 is TGTGCCAGCAGCGTAGTTAGACCCCGGGGGGGGTATAGCAATCAGCCCCAGCATTTT.

CDR3 in amino acids: CATSGGQAFNYGYTF. In DNA, the CDR3 is TGTGCCACCAGCGGCGGACAGGCTTTTAACTATGGCTACACCTTC. This sequence joins TRBV15 and TRBJ1-2; 7 nucleotides match TRBD1. CDR3 length: 15 residues. CDR1 is LNHNV and CDR2 is YYDKDF in the germline V gene (reference sequence). With V trimmed by 5 bases and J by 1 base, 7 bases remained unmatched.

The rearrangement uses TRBV18 and TRBJ1-5; TRBD1 agrees at 9 bases. The germline V gene has CDR1 KGHSH and CDR2 LQKENI. This CDR3 has 15 amino acids. The V segment lost 2 bases and the J segment 3 bases; nucleotides outside the gene matches: 2. This chain's CDR3 is CASSPTGGPNQPQHF. In nucleotides, the CDR3 is TGTGCCAGCTCACCAACAGGGGGCCCCAATCAGCCCCAGCATTTT.

The chain's CDR3 is CASKEDGTSGNTIYF. The CDR3 DNA is TGTGCCAGCAAGGAGGATGGGACTTCTGGAAACACCATATATTTT. The rearrangement links TRBV2 to TRBJ1-3; weak D call: TRBD1 (5 bases). V was shortened by 7 bases and J by 1 base, with 14 bases between the two germline ends. CDR3 length equals 15 residues. The germline CDR1 and CDR2 sequences are SNHLY and FYNNEI.

The chain links TRBV6-6 to TRBJ1-5; 9 nucleotides align to TRBD1. V shed 7 bases, J shed 7 bases, and the junction held 5 bases outside the gene matches. This CDR3 has 13 residues. Germline-derived CDR1 and CDR2 are MNHNY and SVGAGI (reference sequence). This CDR3 reads CASTDRGWQPQHF. The CDR3, as DNA: TGTGCCAGCACTGACAGGGGGTGGCAGCCCCAGCATTTT.

V and J are TRBV7-3 and TRBJ2-1; 7 bases are a match to TRBD2. This CDR3 spans 13 amino acids. CDR1 and CDR2 from the germline V gene are SGHTA and FQGTGA. The junction had 7 bases not matched to a gene; V was cut back by 5 bases and J by 9 bases. The DNA of the CDR3 is TGTGCCAGCAGCCCTTGGGGGGGAAGTGAGCAGTTCTTC. Protein sequence: CASSPWGGSEQFF.